This T cell receptor (beta chain) was observed in a study of regulatory T cells in long-lasting Graves disease. As regards this clonotype: The antigen is undetermined.

Points from the study as a whole: Researchers examined only peripheral blood and not thyroid tissue. Persistent Graves' patients showed less TCR diversity than newly diagnosed ones.

Time point defined: persistent/refractory GD, antithyroid drugs over 5 years with positive TRAb. Researchers made the TCR library from RNA that was extracted from PBMCs. EDTA tubes collected roughly 9 milliliters of peripheral blood. Relying on iRepertoire HTBI primers and Arm-PCR of CDR3 regions, the team built TCR beta libraries. Via MiXCR, TCRdb re-called the multiplex PCR reads, giving one row per CDR3 protein. The data hold fewer than 550,000 distinct CDR3 sequences, with roughly a fifth observed a single time. This clonotype was sampled from a female donor with Graves disease. Sequencing used peripheral blood mononuclear cells (PBMCs), obtained when the disease was refractory, from a patient treated with antithyroid drugs.

The DNA of the CDR3 is TGTGCCAGCAGCTTAGATTCGGGGCTAGGAAACGAGCAGTACTTC. This translates into CASSLDSGLGNEQYF. The rearrangement uses TRBV7-2 and TRBJ2-7, with D perhaps given as TRBD1 or TRBD2 (5 bases each). Looked up from germline, CDR1 is SGHTA and CDR2 is FQGNSA. The CDR3 runs to 15 residues. V lost 1 base, J lost 5 bases, and 15 bases lay in between.